The 12 T cell receptor beta chains given below trace back to one sample, sequenced in a study of blood T cell repertoires in COVID-19. The assay was immunoSEQ multiplex PCR, and TCRdb's table has in-frame clones only and misses some. This table has about 170,000 clones, 75% to 90% appearing once. The material sequenced was peripheral blood. The receptors were gathered from a woman aged 80 or over with active or convalescent COVID-19.

This clone was recorded only once. The rearrangement uses TRBV25-1 and TRBJ1-2, with 9 bases aligning to TRBD1. Germline trimming cut 3 bases from V and 4 bases from J; bases unmatched to any gene: 6. The CDR3 totals 15 residues. Germline CDR1 MGHDK, CDR2 SYGVNS. The CDR3 loop reads CASSESGTGSYGYTF. The CDR3, as DNA: TGTGCCAGCAGTGAGTCCGGGACAGGGTCCTATGGCTACACCTTC.

V is TRBV7-2 and J is TRBJ2-7, with TRBD2 matching over 11 bases. The CDR3 has 16 amino acids. Germline trimming cut 5 bases from V and 3 bases from J; bases unmatched to any gene: 9. Germline CDR1 is SGHTA and CDR2 is FQGNSA. Here the CDR3 reads CASSPRASGGYYEQYF. The CDR3, as DNA: TGTGCCAGCAGCCCCAGGGCTAGCGGGGGGTACTACGAGCAGTACTTC.

The chain is built from TRBV13 and TRBJ1-3, with a tentative D call TRBD1 (5 bases). The CDR3 runs 15 residues. The V gene lost 4 bases and the J gene lost 4 bases, with 14 bases spanning the gap. Germline loops: CDR1 PRHDT, CDR2 FYEKMQ (reference sequence). The DNA for the CDR3 is TGTGCCAGCAGCTCCGGACGTGGGGCCGGAAACACCATATATTTT. It specifies CASSSGRGAGNTIYF.

This clone was seen once. The gene calls are TRBV19 and TRBJ1-4; the D gene is possibly TRBD1 (5 bases). The CDR3 is 15 residues long. Deletions cut 4 bases from V and 0 bases from J, with 9 bases between. Per the germline V gene, CDR1 is LNHDA and CDR2 is SQIVND (reference sequence). DNA for the CDR3: TGTGCCAGTAGTAGGGGGGAAGCAACTAATGAAAAACTGTTTTTT. Amino acids: CASSRGEATNEKLFF. Combining the CDR3 with reference TRBV19 and TRBJ1-4 gives the whole variable domain DGGITQSPKYLFRKEGQNVTLSCEQNLNHDAMYWYRQDPGQGLRLIYYSQIVNDFQKGDIAEGYSVSREKKESFPLTVTSAQKNPTAFYLCASSRGEATNEKLFFGSGTQLSVL.

The CDR3 loop reads CASSPDSYNSPLHF. The CDR3, as DNA: TGTGCCAGCAGCCCCGACAGTTACAATTCACCCCTCCACTTT. This chain connects TRBV7-9 to TRBJ1-6; TRBD1 is a possible D gene (5 bases). The CDR3 spans 14 residues. V shed 5 bases and J shed 7 bases, with 12 bases lying between them. Germline CDR1 is SEHNR and CDR2 is FQNEAQ (reference sequence). The full variable domain, in which reference TRBV7-9 and TRBJ1-6 provide the parts outside the CDR3, is DTGVSQNPRHKITKRGQNVTFRCDPISEHNRLYWYRQTLGQGPEFLTYFQNEAQLEKSRLLSDRFSAERPKGSFSTLEIQRTEQGDSAMYLCASSPDSYNSPLHFGNGTRLTVT.

V and J are TRBV27 and TRBJ2-6, with 9 positions matching TRBD1. The CDR3 extends over 18 amino acids. V lost 6 bases to trimming and J lost 0 bases; unmatched junction nucleotides: 9. From germline, CDR1 is MNHEY and CDR2 SMNVEV (reference sequence). In DNA form, the CDR3 reads TGTGCCAGCAGGGGACAGGGAGGAGGGTACTCTGGGGCCAACGTCCTGACTTTC. Amino acids: CASRGQGGGYSGANVLTF.

The CDR3 loop is CASSPSQGNTGELFF. CDR3 in DNA: TGTGCCAGCAGCCCCAGCCAGGGAAACACCGGGGAGCTGTTTTTT. The chain couples TRBV9 to TRBJ2-2, with a possible D match to TRBD1 (5 bases). Germline V lookup: CDR1 SGDLS, CDR2 YYNGEE. This CDR3 has 15 amino acids. Trimming took off 4 bases at V and 2 bases at J, with 12 bases between the two ends.

The chain joins TRBV27 to TRBJ2-7, with TRBD1 matching 9 bases. The CDR3 is made up of 12 amino acids. Losses at the gene ends were 10 bases for V and 6 bases for J; bases not matched to a gene: 7. Germline V gives CDR1 MNHEY, CDR2 SMNVEV (reference sequence). CDR3 nucleotides: TGTGCCACCCGACAGGGGGTCAGCGAGCAGTACTTC. This sequence encodes CATRQGVSEQYF.

The rearrangement uses TRBV27 and TRBJ2-3, with TRBD2 identical over 7 bases. CDR1 is MNHEY and CDR2 is SMNVEV in the germline V gene (reference sequence). CDR3 size: 15 residues. The CDR3 coding sequence is TGTGAGTGTTATCGGGAGGAATTTTACACAGATACGCAGTATTTT. It yields the protein CECYREEFYTDTQYF.

The chain carries TRBV3-1 (or the pseudogene TRBV3-2) and TRBJ1-1, with TRBD1 as a possible D gene (6 bases). This CDR3 is 14 amino acids long. With 2 bases removed from V and 1 base from J, the gap between germline ends came to 8 bases. CDR1 LGHDT and CDR2 YNNKEL come from the germline V gene (reference sequence). The CDR3 sequence: CASSQMTGNTEAFF. The CDR3 nucleotides read TGTGCCAGCAGCCAAATGACAGGGAACACTGAAGCTTTCTTT.

The chain couples TRBV10-3 to TRBJ1-1; TRBD1 matches at 8 bases. Trimming at V came to 7 bases and at J to 10 bases, leaving 11 bases not matched to a gene. This CDR3 contains 13 residues. The germline V gene has CDR1 ENHRY and CDR2 SYGVKD. The CDR3 sequence is CAINEQGAYGAFF. As DNA, the CDR3 is TGTGCCATCAACGAGCAGGGGGCTTATGGAGCTTTCTTT.

The chain couples TRBV12-3 or TRBV12-4 to TRBJ1-2; no definite D call. This CDR3 contains 13 residues. V was trimmed by 7 bases and J by 4 bases, leaving 13 bases between them. The CDR3 DNA sequence: TGTGCCAGCACCCCCGACAAGAGCTATGGCTACACCTTC. Its protein is CASTPDKSYGYTF.